What follows is one TCR beta chain and its context. Its antigen is not known. The sample is drawn from a study of T cell responses to AZD1222 COVID-19 vaccine. Overall study: Some second doses came at about 4 weeks and others at about 12 weeks; these were pooled.

Produced via immunoSEQ multiplex PCR; TCRdb's table is partial and in-frame only. Of some 95,000 clones listed, 80% to 90% are singletons. Study-wide findings and caveats: Only six AZD1222 recipients tested seropositive at baseline.

The length of the CDR3 is 14 residues. The germline V gene encodes CDR1 MNHNS and CDR2 SASEGT. With 3 bases removed from V and 3 bases from J, the gap between germline ends came to 11 bases. J is TRBJ1-2 and V is TRBV6-1, with D possibly matching TRBD1 (6 bases). The specimen was peripheral blood, collected on day 0 of AZD1222 vaccination. This clonotype was sampled from an adult in good health. CDR3 sequence: CASSESGADYGYTF. The CDR3 DNA reads TGTGCCAGCAGTGAGTCGGGGGCGGACTATGGCTACACCTTC.